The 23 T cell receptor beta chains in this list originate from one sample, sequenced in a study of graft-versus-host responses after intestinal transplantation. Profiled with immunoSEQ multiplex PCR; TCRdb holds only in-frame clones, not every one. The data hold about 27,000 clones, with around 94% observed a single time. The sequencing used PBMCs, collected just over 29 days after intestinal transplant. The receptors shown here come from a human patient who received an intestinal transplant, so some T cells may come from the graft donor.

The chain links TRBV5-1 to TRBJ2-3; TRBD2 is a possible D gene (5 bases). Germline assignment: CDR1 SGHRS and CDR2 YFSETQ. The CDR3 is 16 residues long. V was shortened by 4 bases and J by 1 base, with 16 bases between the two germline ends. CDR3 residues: CASSRGRSEGTDTQYF. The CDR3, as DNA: TGCGCCAGCAGCCGAGGGCGTTCGGAAGGCACAGATACGCAGTATTTT.

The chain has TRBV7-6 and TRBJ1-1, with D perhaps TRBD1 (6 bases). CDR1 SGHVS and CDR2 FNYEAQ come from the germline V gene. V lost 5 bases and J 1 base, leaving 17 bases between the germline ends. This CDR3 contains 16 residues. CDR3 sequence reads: CASSPLRETGNTEAFF. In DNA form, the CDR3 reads TGTGCCAGCAGCCCACTTAGAGAGACAGGGAACACTGAAGCTTTCTTT.

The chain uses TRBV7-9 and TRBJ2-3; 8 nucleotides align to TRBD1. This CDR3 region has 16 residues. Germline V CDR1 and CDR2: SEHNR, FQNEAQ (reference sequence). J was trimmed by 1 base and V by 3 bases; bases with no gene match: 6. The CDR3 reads CASSLWTGMGTDTQYF. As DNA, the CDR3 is TGTGCCAGCAGCTTGTGGACAGGGATGGGCACAGATACGCAGTATTTT.

The DNA of the CDR3 is TGTGCCAGCAGCTTTGGTAGAGTAACCGGGAATTATAGCAATCAGCCCCAGCATTTT. As protein: CASSFGRVTGNYSNQPQHF. J is TRBJ1-5 and V is TRBV7-4; D is ambiguous. Germline-derived CDR1 and CDR2 are SGHVT and SQSDAQ. V lost 3 bases to trimming and J lost 0 bases, with 21 bases between them. There are 19 residues in the CDR3.

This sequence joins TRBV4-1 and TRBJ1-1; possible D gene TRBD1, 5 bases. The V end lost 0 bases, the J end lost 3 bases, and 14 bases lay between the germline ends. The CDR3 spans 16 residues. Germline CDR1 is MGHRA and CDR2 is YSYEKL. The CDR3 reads CASSQEAPGRYTEAFF. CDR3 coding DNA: TGCGCCAGCAGCCAAGAGGCACCAGGGAGGTACACTGAAGCTTTCTTT.

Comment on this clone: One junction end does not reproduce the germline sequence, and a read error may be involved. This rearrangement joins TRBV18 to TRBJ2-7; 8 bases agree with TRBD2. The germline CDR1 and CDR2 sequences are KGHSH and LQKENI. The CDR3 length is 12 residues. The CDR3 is CASSRPGLVHQF. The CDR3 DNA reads TGTGCCAGCTCACGACCGGGACTAGTGCACCAATTC. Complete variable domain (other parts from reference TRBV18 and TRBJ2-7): NAGVMQNPRHLVRRRGQEARLRCSPMKGHSHVYWYRQLPEEGLKFMVYLQKENIIDESGMPKERFSAEFPKEGPSILRIQQVVRGDSAAYFCASSRPGLVHQFGPGTRLTVT.

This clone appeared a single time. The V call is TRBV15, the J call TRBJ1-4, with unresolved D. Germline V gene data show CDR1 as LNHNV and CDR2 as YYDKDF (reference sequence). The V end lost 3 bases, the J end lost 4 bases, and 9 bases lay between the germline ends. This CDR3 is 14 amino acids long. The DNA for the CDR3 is TGTGCCACCAGCAGCCGGGCCTATAATGAAAAACTGTTTTTT. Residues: CATSSRAYNEKLFF.

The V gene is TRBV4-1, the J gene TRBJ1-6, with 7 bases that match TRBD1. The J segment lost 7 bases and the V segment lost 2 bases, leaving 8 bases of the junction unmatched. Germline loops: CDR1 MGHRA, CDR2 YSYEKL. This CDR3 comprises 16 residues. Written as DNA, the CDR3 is TGCGCCAGCAGCCAACCCTTACAGGGGATCAATTCACCCCTCCACTTT. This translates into CASSQPLQGINSPLHF.

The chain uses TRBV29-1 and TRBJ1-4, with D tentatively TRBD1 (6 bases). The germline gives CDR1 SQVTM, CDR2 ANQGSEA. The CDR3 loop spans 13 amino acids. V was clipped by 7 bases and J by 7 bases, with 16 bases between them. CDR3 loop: CSGYTGSREKLFF. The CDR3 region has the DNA TGCAGCGGCTATACAGGGAGTCGTGAAAAACTGTTTTTT.

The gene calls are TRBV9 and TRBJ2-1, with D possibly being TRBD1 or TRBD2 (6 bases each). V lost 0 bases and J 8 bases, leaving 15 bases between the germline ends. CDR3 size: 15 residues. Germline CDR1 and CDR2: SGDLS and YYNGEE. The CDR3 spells CASSVAEGEVHEQFF. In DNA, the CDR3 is TGTGCCAGCAGCGTAGCGGAGGGGGAGGTCCATGAGCAGTTCTTC.

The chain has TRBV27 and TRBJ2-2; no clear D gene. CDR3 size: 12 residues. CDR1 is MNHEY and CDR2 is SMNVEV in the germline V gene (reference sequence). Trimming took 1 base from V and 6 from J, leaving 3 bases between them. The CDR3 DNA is TGTGCCAGCAGTTTATTAGCCGGGGAGCTGTTTTTT. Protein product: CASSLLAGELFF.

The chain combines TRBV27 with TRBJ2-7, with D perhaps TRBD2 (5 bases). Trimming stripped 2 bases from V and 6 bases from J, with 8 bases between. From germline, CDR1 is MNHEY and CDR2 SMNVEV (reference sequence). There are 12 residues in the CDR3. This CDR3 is CASSLPGSEQYF. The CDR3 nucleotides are TGTGCCAGCAGTTTACCGGGAAGCGAGCAGTACTTC.

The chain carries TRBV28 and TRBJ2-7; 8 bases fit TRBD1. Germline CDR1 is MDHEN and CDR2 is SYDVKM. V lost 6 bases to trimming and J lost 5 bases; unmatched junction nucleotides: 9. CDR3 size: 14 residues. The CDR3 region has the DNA TGTGCCAGCAGGATAGGACAGGGTGTGAACGAGCAGTACTTC. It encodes CASRIGQGVNEQYF.

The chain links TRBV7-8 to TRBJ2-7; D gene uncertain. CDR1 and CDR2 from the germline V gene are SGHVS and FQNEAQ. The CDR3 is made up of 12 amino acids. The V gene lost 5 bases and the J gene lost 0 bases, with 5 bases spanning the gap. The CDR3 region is CASSPRSYEQYF. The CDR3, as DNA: TGTGCCAGCAGCCCCCGCTCCTACGAGCAGTACTTC.

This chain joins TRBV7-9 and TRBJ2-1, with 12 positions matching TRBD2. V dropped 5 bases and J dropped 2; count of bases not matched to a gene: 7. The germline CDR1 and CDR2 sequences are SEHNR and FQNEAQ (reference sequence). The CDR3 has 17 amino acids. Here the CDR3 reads CASSLTTSGGPYNEQFF. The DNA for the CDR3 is TGTGCCAGCAGCCTCACGACTAGCGGGGGACCCTACAATGAGCAGTTCTTC.

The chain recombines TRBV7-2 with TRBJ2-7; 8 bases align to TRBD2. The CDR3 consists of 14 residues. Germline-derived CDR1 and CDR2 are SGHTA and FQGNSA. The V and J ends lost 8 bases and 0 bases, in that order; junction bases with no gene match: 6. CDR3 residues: CASSGSGSSYEQYF. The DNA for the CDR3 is TGTGCCAGCTCAGGCAGCGGGAGCTCCTACGAGCAGTACTTC.

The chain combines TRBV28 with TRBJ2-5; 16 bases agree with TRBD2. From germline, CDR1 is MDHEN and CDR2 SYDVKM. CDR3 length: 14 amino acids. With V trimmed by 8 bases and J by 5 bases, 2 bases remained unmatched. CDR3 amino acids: CASGGLAGGETQYF. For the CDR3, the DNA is TGTGCCAGCGGGGGACTAGCGGGAGGGGAGACCCAGTACTTC.

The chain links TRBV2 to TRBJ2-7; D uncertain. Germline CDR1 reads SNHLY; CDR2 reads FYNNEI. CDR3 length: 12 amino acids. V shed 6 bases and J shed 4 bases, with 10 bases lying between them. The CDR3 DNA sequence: TGTGCCAGCAGCCGACTTGTATACGAGCAGTACTTC. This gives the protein CASSRLVYEQYF.

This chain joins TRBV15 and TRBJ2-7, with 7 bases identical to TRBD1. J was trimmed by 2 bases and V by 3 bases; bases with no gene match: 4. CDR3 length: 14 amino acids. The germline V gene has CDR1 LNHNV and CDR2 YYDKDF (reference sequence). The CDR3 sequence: CATSSRDRPYEQYF. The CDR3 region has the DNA TGTGCCACCAGCAGCCGGGACAGACCCTACGAGCAGTACTTC.

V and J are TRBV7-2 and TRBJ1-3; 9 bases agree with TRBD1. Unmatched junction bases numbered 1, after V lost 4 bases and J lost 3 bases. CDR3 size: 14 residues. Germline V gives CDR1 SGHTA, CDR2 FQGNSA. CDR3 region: CASSSDRGGNTIYF. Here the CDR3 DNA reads TGTGCCAGCAGCTCGGACAGGGGTGGAAACACCATATATTTT. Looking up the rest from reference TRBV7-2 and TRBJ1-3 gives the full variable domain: GAGVSQSPSNKVTEKGKDVELRCDPISGHTALYWYRQSLGQGLEFLIYFQGNSAPDKSGLPSDRFSAERTGGSVSTLTIQRTQQEDSAVYLCASSSDRGGNTIYFGEGSWLTVV.

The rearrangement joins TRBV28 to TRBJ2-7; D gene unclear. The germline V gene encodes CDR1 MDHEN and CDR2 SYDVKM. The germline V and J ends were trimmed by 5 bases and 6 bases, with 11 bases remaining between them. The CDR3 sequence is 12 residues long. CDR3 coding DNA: TGTGCCAGCAGTCCCGTTGGGTCCGAGCAGTACTTC. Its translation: CASSPVGSEQYF.

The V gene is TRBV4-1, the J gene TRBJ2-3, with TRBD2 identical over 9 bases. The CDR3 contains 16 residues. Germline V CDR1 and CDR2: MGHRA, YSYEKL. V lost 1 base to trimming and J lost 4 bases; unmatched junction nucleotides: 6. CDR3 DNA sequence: TGCGCCAGCAGCCAAGGAAGGGGCGGGAGGGCAGATACGCAGTATTTT. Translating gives CASSQGRGGRADTQYF.

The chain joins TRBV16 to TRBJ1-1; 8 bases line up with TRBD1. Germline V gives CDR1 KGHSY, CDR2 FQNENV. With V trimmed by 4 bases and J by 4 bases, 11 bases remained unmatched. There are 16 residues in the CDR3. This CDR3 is CASSPRAGGLSTEAFF. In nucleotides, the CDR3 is TGTGCCAGCAGCCCCCGGGCAGGGGGCTTGAGCACTGAAGCTTTCTTT.